This TCR beta chain was sequenced in a study of regulatory T cells in long-lasting Graves disease. The length of the CDR3 is 15 residues. CDR1 SGHNT and CDR2 YENEEA come from the germline V gene. To make TCR beta libraries, researchers used iRepertoire HTBI primers and Arm-PCR of CDR3 regions. In TCRdb, the multiplex PCR reads were re-called with MiXCR into one record per CDR3 protein. There are about 430,000 distinct CDR3 sequences in the sample; 15% occur only once, and over 7.5% lies in the top ten. Time point specified: newly diagnosed GD, antithyroid drugs for less than 3 months. The TCR library was made from RNA extracted from PBMCs. Comments on this clonotype: A much more abundant neighbour one base away suggests this may be a read error.

This sample also appeared in a second study, on T cells in Graves' hyperthyroidism and ophthalmopathy.

The source was peripheral blood mononuclear cells (PBMCs), collected at new diagnosis, from a patient treated with antithyroid drugs. J is TRBJ2-7 and V is TRBV11-3, with TRBD1 matching 9 bases. The receptor's source is a woman aged 40 to 50 with Graves disease. CDR3 in amino acids: CASSLSRDRVDERYF. The CDR3 nucleotides are TGTGCCAGCAGCTTAAGTCGGGACAGGGTGGACGAGCGGTACTTC.